What follows are 12 T cell receptor beta chains derived from one specimen sequenced in a study of glioma-infiltrating T cells. The iRepertoire nested amplicon-rescue multiplex PCR amplified TCR alpha and beta CDR3s from RNA. TCRdb redid the calling of the multiplex PCR reads with MiXCR, one entry per CDR3 protein. The repertoire holds about 89,000 distinct CDR3 sequences, about 23% seen once, with about 6.6% in the top ten. Sequenced material: glioma tissue, nonneoplastic brain tissue, or PBMCs (not recorded which). The receptor set was obtained from a human donor with low-grade glioma or glioblastoma, undergoing nonglioma brain surgery, or in good health (not recorded which).

This clonotype was counted many times. The V and J genes are TRBV6-1 and TRBJ1-2; TRBD1 is a possible D gene (5 bases). This CDR3 comprises 18 residues. The germline V gene encodes CDR1 MNHNS and CDR2 SASEGT. The CDR3 here is CSTRMPWGGAYANYGYTF. The CDR3 DNA sequence: TGTTCAACCAGGATGCCATGGGGAGGGGCGTACGCTAACTATGGCTACACCTTC.

In this sample, this clonotype turned up many times. This chain connects TRBV20-1 to TRBJ2-7, with a weak D call TRBD1 (5 bases). This CDR3 comprises 14 residues. Trimming left V 6 bases short and J 1 base short, with 16 bases between. Germline V gene sequence: CDR1 DFQATT, CDR2 SNEGSKA (reference sequence). The CDR3 here is CSAHRAGPSYEQYF. As DNA, the CDR3 is TGCAGTGCGCACCGAGCAGGGCCTTCCTACGAGCAGTACTTC.

This clonotype was counted at least ten times. The chain links TRBV20-1 to TRBJ2-7, with 9 bases identical to TRBD2. CDR1 DFQATT and CDR2 SNEGSKA come from the germline V gene (reference sequence). V shed 0 bases and J 2 bases; nucleotides not matched to a gene: 5. This CDR3 contains 15 residues. CDR3: CSARDASGITYEQYF. In DNA, the CDR3 is TGCAGTGCTAGAGATGCTAGCGGGATTACCTACGAGCAGTACTTC.

The genes are TRBV11-2 and TRBJ2-7; 7 positions match TRBD1. Germline CDR1 SGHAT, CDR2 FQNNGV. Trimming took 5 bases from V and 1 from J; bases not matched to a gene: 8. The CDR3 loop spans 15 amino acids. CDR3 nucleotides: TGTGCCAGCAGCCCGCGGACAGGCCCTTCCTACGAGCAGTACTTC. It yields the protein CASSPRTGPSYEQYF. Combining the CDR3 with reference TRBV11-2 and TRBJ2-7 gives the whole variable domain EAGVAQSPRYKIIEKRQSVAFWCNPISGHATLYWYQQILGQGPKLLIQFQNNGVVDDSQLPKDRFSAERLKGVDSTLKIQPAKLEDSAVYLCASSPRTGPSYEQYFGPGTRLTVT.

As for this clonotype: This CDR3 is missing its conserved last phenylalanine or tryptophan, likely due to a read error. The gene calls are TRBV10-3 and TRBJ1-1; TRBD1 is a possible D gene (6 bases). Germline V lookup: CDR1 ENHRY, CDR2 SYGVKD. The CDR3 loop spans 16 amino acids. Trimming cost V 3 bases and J 0 bases, with 14 bases left between them. CDR3: CAISEGQTAMNTEAFL. DNA of the CDR3: TGTGCCATCAGTGAAGGACAGACGGCCATGAACACTGAAGCTTTCCTT.

This rearrangement joins TRBV5-1 to TRBJ1-2; D not resolved. V gave up 0 bases and J gave up 4 bases, with 7 bases separating them. CDR1 SGHRS and CDR2 YFSETQ come from the germline V gene. The CDR3 covers 13 residues. Here the CDR3 reads CASSLDRSYGYTF. The CDR3 DNA follows: TGCGCCAGCAGCTTGGACAGAAGCTATGGCTACACCTTC.

Points on this clonotype: This may be a read error, as it is one base from a much larger clone. The chain carries TRBV3-1 and TRBJ1-1; no reliable D call. Deletions cut 4 bases from V and 4 bases from J, with 7 bases between. Per germline, CDR1 LGHDT and CDR2 YNNKEL (reference sequence). CDR3 length: 12 amino acids. The CDR3 loop reads CASSRTSTEAFF. CDR3 in DNA: TGTGCCAGCAGCCGGACGAGCACTGAAGCTTTCTTT.

This clonotype was seen repeatedly, ten times or more. The J gene is TRBJ2-2, the V gene TRBV6-1; D ambiguous. The CDR3 extends over 12 amino acids. The V end was cut by 5 bases, the J end by 4 bases, with 5 bases between. Germline V gene lookup returns CDR1 MNHNS and CDR2 SASEGT. The CDR3 region has the DNA TGTGCCAGCAGTTCACGCACCGGGGAGCTGTTTTTT. Its protein product is CASSSRTGELFF.

V is TRBV12-3 or TRBV12-4 and J is TRBJ2-1; 10 bases agree with TRBD2. The CDR3 contains 16 residues. With 6 bases clipped from V and 5 bases from J, the junction kept 10 bases outside the gene matches. CDR3 amino acids: CASRKSGRALNNEQFF. For the CDR3, the DNA is TGTGCCAGCAGAAAAAGCGGGAGGGCCTTGAACAATGAGCAGTTCTTC.

The rearrangement links TRBV19 to TRBJ1-4, with unresolved D. Germline V gene lookup returns CDR1 LNHDA and CDR2 SQIVND (reference sequence). The CDR3 contains 15 residues. Between the trimmed V and J ends, which lost 3 bases and 7 bases, there was a span of 15 bases. The CDR3 sequence is CASSIWEAVGEKLFF. The CDR3 nucleotides are TGTGCCAGTAGTATTTGGGAGGCAGTAGGTGAAAAACTGTTTTTT.

This clonotype was seen at least ten times. This rearrangement joins TRBV7-9 to TRBJ2-3; D possibly uses TRBD1 or TRBD2 (5 bases each). Trimming pared 5 bases from V and 0 bases from J, leaving 18 bases between. Looked up from germline, CDR1 is SEHNR and CDR2 is FQNEAQ (reference sequence). The CDR3 runs to 17 residues. The CDR3 bases are TGTGCCAGCAGCCCGAGTCAGGGCCGGACTAGCACAGATACGCAGTATTTT. Translating gives CASSPSQGRTSTDTQYF.

Ten or more counts support this clonotype. The rearrangement links TRBV27 to TRBJ1-1; weak D call: TRBD1 (6 bases). V lost 4 bases, J lost 0 bases, and 33 bases lay in between. The CDR3 totals 22 residues. Germline CDR1 reads MNHEY; CDR2 reads SMNVEV (reference sequence). Here the CDR3 reads CASSWGHLGTLKVQGMNTEAFF. The CDR3 coding sequence is TGTGCCAGCAGTTGGGGACACCTGGGCACACTTAAGGTCCAGGGTATGAACACTGAAGCTTTCTTT.